These 16 T cell receptor beta chains were sequenced from one sample in a study of cytomegalovirus exposure and HLA in healthy donors. 60 Vbeta and 13 Jbeta primers were used in PCR. Profiled with immunoSEQ multiplex PCR; TCRdb holds only in-frame clones, not every one. Here the sample spans more than 150,000 clones, about four fifths being singletons. Sequencing input: PBMCs. The source of these receptors is a woman aged 50 to 60 in good health and CMV-seropositive.

V usage is TRBV7-3 and J usage is TRBJ2-5, with 7 bases aligning to TRBD1. The CDR3 consists of 13 residues. The junction had 6 bases not matched to a gene; V was cut back by 6 bases and J by 5 bases. The germline V gene encodes CDR1 SGHTA and CDR2 FQGTGA. The CDR3 protein is CASSKGAGETQYF. DNA for the CDR3: TGTGCCAGCAGTAAGGGGGCTGGGGAGACCCAGTACTTC.

This clone showed up just once. The chain employs TRBV28 and TRBJ1-1; 7 bases map to TRBD1. The CDR3 consists of 16 residues. V trimming: 8 bases; J trimming: 0 bases; junction bases outside the gene matches: 12. Germline V gives CDR1 MDHEN, CDR2 SYDVKM. In DNA, the CDR3 is TGTGCCAGCCCGCCGCCCCACAGGGGCATGAACACTGAAGCTTTCTTT. Translating gives CASPPPHRGMNTEAFF. The variable domain in full, completed from reference TRBV28 and TRBJ1-1, reads DVKVTQSSRYLVKRTGEKVFLECVQDMDHENMFWYRQDPGLGLRLIYFSYDVKMKEKGDIPEGYSVSREKKERFSLILESASTNQTSMYLCASPPPHRGMNTEAFFGQGTRLTVV.

The genes are TRBV28 and TRBJ2-7; 7 nucleotides match TRBD1. V dropped 5 bases and J dropped 3; count of bases not matched to a gene: 22. CDR1 is MDHEN, CDR2 SYDVKM, per germline. This CDR3 region has 19 residues. This CDR3 reads CASSPTLGIRGNHNYEQYF. The DNA of the CDR3 is TGTGCCAGCAGTCCTACCCTCGGAATCAGGGGGAACCACAACTACGAGCAGTACTTC.

The chain carries TRBV5-1 and TRBJ1-1; 7 bases fit TRBD1. This CDR3 has 14 amino acids. Germline CDR1 and CDR2: SGHRS and YFSETQ. V shed 2 bases and J 7 bases; nucleotides not matched to a gene: 8. CDR3 region: CASSFDRVIGEAFF. CDR3 nucleotide sequence: TGCGCCAGCAGCTTTGACAGGGTGATAGGTGAAGCTTTCTTT.

The V gene is TRBV18, the J gene TRBJ1-1; possibly TRBD1 for D (5 bases). Deletions cut 3 bases from V and 6 bases from J, with 23 bases between. The V gene's germline CDR1 is KGHSH and CDR2 LQKENI. The CDR3 is made up of 17 amino acids. CDR3 sequence reads: CASSPPTLVVGGAEAFF. In DNA, the CDR3 is TGTGCCAGCTCACCCCCGACCCTCGTGGTCGGAGGGGCTGAAGCTTTCTTT.

The gene calls are TRBV29-1 and TRBJ2-1; 9 bases map to TRBD2. CDR1 SQVTM and CDR2 ANQGSEA come from the germline V gene. J was trimmed by 4 bases and V by 4 bases; bases with no gene match: 23. CDR3 length: 20 residues. CDR3 nucleotides: TGCAGCGTTGTCCGGCCGGGCCAGGGATTTACGACTAGCGGATACAATGAGCAGTTCTTC. This sequence encodes CSVVRPGQGFTTSGYNEQFF.

This rearrangement joins TRBV10-3 to TRBJ1-1; TRBD1 might be the D (5 bases). There are 12 residues in the CDR3. Trimming left V 9 bases short and J 2 bases short, with 10 bases between. Germline CDR1 ENHRY, CDR2 SYGVKD. CDR3 in DNA: TGTGCCATACGCAGGGAAAACACTGAAGCTTTCTTT. The encoded protein is CAIRRENTEAFF.

V and J are TRBV18 and TRBJ1-5, with a weak D call TRBD1 (5 bases). Germline-derived CDR1 and CDR2 are KGHSH and LQKENI. Trimming took 3 bases from V and 2 from J, leaving 11 bases between them. This CDR3 is 15 amino acids long. The DNA for the CDR3 is TGTGCCAGCTCACCGGGGGGTGGTGGCAATCAGCCCCAGCATTTT. Translating it yields CASSPGGGGNQPQHF.

This clone was seen more than once but under ten times. V usage is TRBV27 and J usage is TRBJ2-7; weak D call: TRBD1 (5 bases). The CDR3 loop spans 13 amino acids. CDR1 and CDR2 from the germline V gene are MNHEY and SMNVEV (reference sequence). The V and J ends lost 7 bases and 1 base respectively, with 11 bases between them. CDR3 bases: TGTGCCAGCAACTCTAGGGGTTCCTACGAGCAGTACTTC. Protein sequence: CASNSRGSYEQYF.

This chain connects TRBV11-2 to TRBJ1-3; a weak D match, TRBD1 (6 bases). The V gene lost 5 bases and the J gene lost 5 bases, with 13 bases spanning the gap. Germline CDR1 SGHAT, CDR2 FQNNGV. This CDR3 is built from 14 residues. In nucleotides, the CDR3 is TGTGCCAGCAGCCCCCTGACAGGCAGAAACACCATATATTTT. This codes for CASSPLTGRNTIYF.

V gene TRBV7-2 combines with J gene TRBJ2-5, with D possibly being TRBD2 (7 bases). This CDR3 region has 15 residues. CDR1 is SGHTA, CDR2 FQGNSA, per germline. V lost 6 bases to trimming and J lost 5 bases, with 19 bases between them. The CDR3 sequence: CASRQGGGRRETQYF. The CDR3 DNA reads TGTGCCAGCAGGCAGGGAGGGGGGCGGCGGGAGACCCAGTACTTC.

The chain combines TRBV5-5 with TRBJ1-4; TRBD1 matches 8 bases. The CDR3 has 14 residues. Losses at the gene ends were 0 bases for V and 12 bases for J; bases not matched to a gene: 7. Germline V CDR1 and CDR2: SGHKS, YYEKEE (reference sequence). The CDR3 DNA reads as TGTGCCAGCAGCTTGGATCACAGGGGGGCCGAACTGTTTTTT. It yields the protein CASSLDHRGAELFF.

The chain employs TRBV6-5 and TRBJ2-7; 7 bases are a match to TRBD2. Germline trimming cut 4 bases from V and 0 bases from J; bases unmatched to any gene: 9. The CDR3 is 16 residues long. Germline assignment: CDR1 MNHEY and CDR2 SVGAGI. CDR3 coding DNA: TGTGCCAGCAGTTCGATAAGCGGGACTGGCTCCTACGAGCAGTACTTC. Encoded protein: CASSSISGTGSYEQYF.

The rearrangement joins TRBV9 to TRBJ2-7, with 11 bases that match TRBD2. Germline CDR1 is SGDLS and CDR2 is YYNGEE. The CDR3 extends over 15 amino acids. Trimming cost V 4 bases and J 6 bases; bases outside gene matches: 9. The CDR3: CASSPTRTSGGEQYF. The DNA of the CDR3 is TGTGCCAGCAGCCCCACGAGAACTAGCGGGGGCGAGCAGTACTTC.

Comments on this clone: Other nucleotide sequences from this sample produce the same CDR3. The chain has TRBV9 and TRBJ2-7, with 8 bases matching TRBD1. The CDR3 consists of 14 residues. J was trimmed by 2 bases and V by 4 bases; bases with no gene match: 5. Germline loops: CDR1 SGDLS, CDR2 YYNGEE. For the CDR3, the DNA is TGTGCCAGCAGCCCCGGACAGGGCCCCTACGAGCAGTACTTC. This gives the protein CASSPGQGPYEQYF.

This clone appeared a few times. The V call is TRBV9, the J call TRBJ2-7; the match to TRBD2 covers 12 bases. The CDR3 consists of 19 residues. The germline gives CDR1 SGDLS, CDR2 YYNGEE. J gave up 3 bases and V 1 base, and 14 bases lay outside the gene matches. The CDR3 region has the DNA TGTGCCAGCAGCGTATCCCCTGAGCTACGGACTAGCGGGATCTACGAGCAGTACTTC. Protein: CASSVSPELRTSGIYEQYF.